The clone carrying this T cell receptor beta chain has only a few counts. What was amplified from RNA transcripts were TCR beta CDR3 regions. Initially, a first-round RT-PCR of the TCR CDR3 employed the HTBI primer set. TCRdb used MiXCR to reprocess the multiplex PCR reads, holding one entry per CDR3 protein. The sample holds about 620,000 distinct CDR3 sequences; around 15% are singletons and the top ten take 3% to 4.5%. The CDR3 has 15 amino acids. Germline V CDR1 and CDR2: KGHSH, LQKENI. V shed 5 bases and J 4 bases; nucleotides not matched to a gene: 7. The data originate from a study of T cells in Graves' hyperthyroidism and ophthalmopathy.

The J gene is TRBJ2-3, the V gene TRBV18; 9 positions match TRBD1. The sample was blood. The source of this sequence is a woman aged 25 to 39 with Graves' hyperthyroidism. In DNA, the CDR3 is TGTGCCAGCTCATCACAGGGGGCGGTCTCAGATACGCAGTATTTT. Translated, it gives CASSSQGAVSDTQYF.